This T cell receptor beta chain emerged from a study of T cell responses to AZD1222 COVID-19 vaccine. Data came from immunoSEQ multiplex PCR; TCRdb stores just in-frame clones and leaves some out. Of roughly 99,000 clones listed, roughly 87% were seen once; the top ten hold over 3.5%. CDR3 length equals 14 residues. Germline CDR1 and CDR2: SEHNR and FQNEAQ (reference sequence). Between the trimmed V and J ends, which lost 5 bases and 4 bases, there was a span of 14 bases. Study-level results: Recipients of AZD1222 seropositive at baseline numbered only 6 or 7.

About this clone itself: The antigen is undetermined.

The sequences come from peripheral blood, collected on day 0 of AZD1222 vaccination. The receptor's source is an adult in good health. The V call is TRBV7-9, the J call TRBJ2-5, with D perhaps given as TRBD1 or TRBD2 (5 bases each). For the CDR3, the DNA is TGTGCCAGCAGCATCAGGGAGCTCGGAGAGACCCAGTACTTC. Translating gives CASSIRELGETQYF.